These 11 T cell receptor beta chains share one sample of origin, sequenced in a study of blood T cell repertoires in COVID-19. Repertoires were generated with immunoSEQ multiplex PCR, while TCRdb's copy carries only in-frame clones and drops some. The sample consists of about 120,000 clones, more than 75% of them appearing once. The specimen sequenced was peripheral blood. The receptors were gathered from a woman in her 70s with acute or convalescent COVID-19.

This rearrangement joins TRBV18 to TRBJ1-4; 7 nucleotides line up with TRBD1. This CDR3 has 15 amino acids. After removal of 5 bases from V and 8 bases from J, the junction contained 11 bases not matched to a gene. Germline V gene lookup returns CDR1 KGHSH and CDR2 LQKENI. The CDR3 region is CASSIQGPPEEKLFF. The CDR3 nucleotides read TGTGCCAGCTCAATACAGGGGCCCCCCGAAGAAAAACTGTTTTTT.

This clone appeared once. CDR3 amino acids: CASSPQTESDGYTF. The CDR3 bases are TGTGCCAGCAGCCCTCAGACGGAGTCGGATGGCTACACCTTC. The chain joins TRBV9 to TRBJ1-2; D gene uncertain. V lost 4 bases to trimming and J lost 6 bases, with 16 bases between them. This CDR3 has 14 amino acids. Germline CDR1 reads SGDLS; CDR2 reads YYNGEE.

The gene calls are TRBV7-8 and TRBJ1-2; D is perhaps TRBD1 (6 bases). The V end was cut by 1 base, the J end by 5 bases, with 17 bases between. The CDR3 contains 16 residues. Germline V gene sequence: CDR1 SGHVS, CDR2 FQNEAQ. DNA of the CDR3: TGTGCCAGCAGCTTAGGGTTCGGGGGGGCTCAATATGGCTACACCTTC. Translating gives CASSLGFGGAQYGYTF.

This chain connects TRBV29-1 to TRBJ2-2, with 7 positions matching TRBD2. This CDR3 comprises 15 residues. Germline values: CDR1 SQVTM, CDR2 ANQGSEA. The V and J ends lost 4 bases and 3 bases, in that order; junction bases with no gene match: 8. The CDR3 coding sequence is TGCAGCGTTGCCGCTAGCGGTATTTACACCGGGGAGCTGTTTTTT. The encoded protein is CSVAASGIYTGELFF.

The V and J genes are TRBV7-9 and TRBJ2-2; TRBD2 might be the D (5 bases). The germline V gene encodes CDR1 SEHNR and CDR2 FQNEAQ (reference sequence). Trimming pared 5 bases from V and 3 bases from J, leaving 13 bases between. The length of the CDR3 is 15 residues. The CDR3 protein is CASSQIATYTGELFF. CDR3 DNA: TGTGCCAGCAGCCAAATAGCGACCTACACCGGGGAGCTGTTTTTT.

The J gene is TRBJ1-5, the V gene TRBV11-2; D might be TRBD1 (5 bases). This CDR3 is built from 14 residues. The germline gives CDR1 SGHAT, CDR2 FQNNGV. V lost 0 bases to trimming and J lost 5 bases, with 8 bases between them. For the CDR3, the DNA is TGTGCCAGCAGCTTAGATTTGGGGCATCAGCCCCAGCATTTT. This encodes CASSLDLGHQPQHF.

This chain joins TRBV30 and TRBJ2-7; 7 bases fit TRBD2. This CDR3 contains 13 residues. Germline V gene sequence: CDR1 GTSNPN, CDR2 SVGIG (reference sequence). The ends lost 3 bases at V and 5 bases at J; junction bases unmatched: 7. The DNA for the CDR3 is TGTGCCTGGAGGGGAGGGGTTTATCACGAGCAGTACTTC. Translated, it gives CAWRGGVYHEQYF.

This clone has at least ten counts. The V call is TRBV6-2 or TRBV6-3, the J call TRBJ2-4, with 9 bases matching TRBD2. This CDR3 spans 16 amino acids. Germline CDR1 reads MNHEY; CDR2 reads SVGEGT. V lost 0 bases, J lost 7 bases, and 7 bases stayed unmatched. Written as DNA, the CDR3 is TGTGCCAGCAGTTACTCACTTAGCGGGGGCGGGAACATTCAGTACTTC. Amino acid sequence: CASSYSLSGGGNIQYF.

The sample holds a few counts of this clone. This chain links TRBV29-1 with TRBJ1-1; TRBD1 matches 8 bases. Germline values: CDR1 SQVTM, CDR2 ANQGSEA. V lost 6 bases to trimming and J lost 1 base; unmatched junction nucleotides: 7. There are 14 residues in the CDR3. The CDR3 sequence: CSVRTDRANTEAFF. As DNA, the CDR3 is TGCAGCGTGAGAACGGACAGGGCGAACACTGAAGCTTTCTTT.

This sequence joins TRBV11-2 and TRBJ2-3; D call uncertain. CDR1 is SGHAT and CDR2 is FQNNGV in the germline V gene. The CDR3 contains 13 residues. Trimming took 3 bases from V and 2 from J, leaving 6 bases between them. This chain's CDR3 is CASSFFLTDTQYF. Here the CDR3 DNA reads TGTGCCAGCAGCTTTTTCCTCACAGATACGCAGTATTTT.

The chain has TRBV3-1 (or the pseudogene TRBV3-2) and TRBJ2-1, with 9 bases aligning to TRBD2. J gave up 4 bases and V 2 bases, and 3 bases lay outside the gene matches. Germline V gene lookup returns CDR1 LGHDT and CDR2 YNNKEL (reference sequence). The CDR3 runs to 15 residues. The DNA for the CDR3 is TGTGCCAGCAGCCAACTAGCGGGGATTTACAATGAGCAGTTCTTC. Its protein product is CASSQLAGIYNEQFF.